These 8 T cell receptor beta chains share one sample of origin, sequenced in a study of T cells after yellow fever vaccination. TCRdb reprocessed the 5' RACE reads with MiXCR, giving one entry per CDR3 protein. The table shows hundreds of thousands of distinct CDR3 sequences, with roughly 8% occurring only once. The sequences come from PBMCs, collected around 45 days after the first yellow fever vaccination. The receptors were sampled from a man aged 18 to 29 who received the YFV17D yellow fever vaccine.

This rearrangement joins TRBV12-3 or TRBV12-4 to TRBJ2-3; D unclear. The CDR3 is 12 amino acids. Trimming cost V 3 bases and J 5 bases, with 6 bases left between them. The chain's CDR3 is CASSFERDTQYF. The CDR3 DNA follows: TGTGCCAGCAGTTTCGAGCGAGATACGCAGTATTTT.

The sample holds a few counts of this clonotype. CDR3 nucleotides: TGTGCCAGCAGCTTATCGGCAGATCGCTCACCCCTCCACTTT. The encoded protein is CASSLSADRSPLHF. The chain links TRBV7-3 to TRBJ1-6, with no clear D. The CDR3 is made up of 14 amino acids. Looked up from germline, CDR1 is SGHTA and CDR2 is FQGTGA. The ends were cut back, 2 bases at V and 10 bases at J, with 12 bases in the middle.

This clonotype occurred a few times. V usage is TRBV7-9 and J usage is TRBJ2-5; D remains unclear. CDR1 and CDR2 from the germline V gene are SEHNR and FQNEAQ (reference sequence). This CDR3 spans 14 amino acids. V lost 0 bases, J lost 5 bases, and 10 bases lay in between. This CDR3 reads CASSLARMPETQYF. CDR3 DNA: TGTGCCAGCAGCTTAGCGCGGATGCCGGAGACCCAGTACTTC.

This clonotype appeared many times. V usage is TRBV5-6 and J usage is TRBJ2-1; 9 positions match TRBD1. In germline, CDR1 is SGHDT, CDR2 YYEEEE. The CDR3 covers 13 residues. J gave up 8 bases and V 0 bases, and 0 bases lay outside the gene matches. The CDR3 loop reads CASSLDRGHEQFF. CDR3 bases: TGTGCCAGCAGCTTGGACAGGGGGCATGAGCAGTTCTTC.

This clonotype was found many times. The chain joins TRBV27 to TRBJ1-1; D not certain. Germline loops: CDR1 MNHEY, CDR2 SMNVEV (reference sequence). V shed 2 bases and J shed 4 bases, with 14 bases lying between them. The CDR3 spans 15 residues. As DNA, the CDR3 is TGTGCCAGCAGTTTAAGGCCCTACGGTGGCACTGAAGCTTTCTTT. This codes for CASSLRPYGGTEAFF.

The chain couples TRBV7-8 to TRBJ2-3, with TRBD2 identical over 7 bases. In germline, CDR1 is SGHVS, CDR2 FQNEAQ. V lost 2 bases, J lost 5 bases, and 7 bases stayed unmatched. This CDR3 is 15 amino acids long. Here the CDR3 DNA reads TGTGCCAGCAGCTTATCGCCAGGGAGGGGAGATACGCAGTATTTT. Its protein product is CASSLSPGRGDTQYF.

This clonotype has just a few counts. The chain recombines TRBV7-3 with TRBJ2-4, with D perhaps TRBD1 (6 bases). This CDR3 is built from 15 residues. The V end lost 5 bases, the J end lost 6 bases, and 17 bases lay between the germline ends. Germline assignment: CDR1 SGHTA and CDR2 FQGTGA. The chain's CDR3 is CASSPQGQVGNIQYF. DNA for the CDR3: TGTGCCAGCAGCCCGCAGGGGCAAGTTGGAAACATTCAGTACTTC.

This clonotype was seen more than once but under ten times. The J gene is TRBJ2-3, the V gene TRBV3-1; D might be TRBD2 (6 bases). Germline loops: CDR1 LGHDT, CDR2 YNNKEL (reference sequence). V was pared by 3 bases and J by 2 bases, with 15 bases between. The CDR3 consists of 16 residues. This CDR3 reads CASSQSPGLYTDTQYF. The CDR3 DNA is TGTGCCAGCAGCCAGAGTCCGGGACTCTACACAGATACGCAGTATTTT.